Listed here is a single T cell receptor (beta chain). This clone appeared a single time. Its antigen target is currently unknown. The record has no base qualities; no much larger clone is one base away. V lost 7 bases and J lost 3 bases, and the count of bases not matched to a germline gene is 9. The CDR3 goes from the cysteine to the phenylalanine over 14 residues. The retained sequence is limited to the CDR3, 42 bases, with the frame set at the first base. In the germline V gene, CDR1 corresponds to WSHSY and CDR2 to SAAADI. Using the deep immunoSEQ assay, TCR CDR3 regions were amplified from genomic DNA by multiplex PCR. For each cell subset, the extracted genomic DNA was distributed evenly across all wells of several immunoSEQ 96-well plates, and each plate served as one replicate. For unsorted PBMC, approximately 0.3 ug genomic DNA, equal to 30,000 or so T cell genomes, was loaded into each replicate PCR. Unsorted PBMC genomic DNA was sequenced across ten immunoSEQ deep assay plates. The purified libraries were quantified using a Qubit 3.0 fluorometer, sized with a Bioanalyzer 2100, and then quantified again using the KAPA Library Quantification kit. Each immunoSEQ 96-well plate was sequenced on its own single-read 150-cycle Illumina NextSeq 550 flow cell. In the source study's methods: Because only junctional sequences without quality scores were contained in the immunoSEQ output, filtering matching that applied to full-length reads could not be performed. Sequences were annotated with PyIR, a Python wrapper for IgBLAST v1.9, using IMGT germline references to assign V/J genes and CDR3. Any read was removed if the V/J assignment was weak (E-value above 1e-6), the CDR3 was missing, or the read contained stop codons, out-of-frame junctions, or ambiguous translated residues. V3J clonotypes were defined by identical inferred V gene, J gene, and CDR3 amino acid sequence. Percentage overlap between repertoires was calculated by dividing the number of shared unique clonotypes by the size of the smaller repertoire. Three approaches were used to assess repertoire richness: RTK rarefaction, the Chao1 estimator, and Recon v2.1 estimates of unobserved clonotypes. The table comes from immuneACCESS by way of TCRdb, which keeps in-frame sequences with V and J called. Part of the clones is missing from these tables; in studies checked, under half for an unresolved V gene and the rest for unknown reasons. The V and J calls and clone size were taken over from that table, and D and trimming were inferred from the DNA. The sample table shows some 480,000 clones, and around three quarters are seen once. In total, the top ten clones hold approximately 12% of the sample.

The sample belongs to a study of shared clonotypes between healthy human individuals (dated by TCRdb to the early 2020s). Background on the whole study: Three men and a couple of women, aged 18 to 49 years, made up the cohort. To estimate repertoire size and how much clonotypes are shared between individuals, the study performed deep sequencing of blood TCR repertoires from 4 to 6 healthy adults. Libraries were prepared and TCR repertoires were sequenced by different laboratories using diverse techniques, in order to increase sequencing depth and limit assay-specific biases. Each donor's leukapheresis produced roughly between roughly 0.94 and 9.5 billion PBMCs.

Study-wide conclusions, independent of this receptor: The small number of donors limited the genetic and exposure-history diversity represented. Only blood was sampled, and tissue TCR repertoires likely differ from those in blood. Pairwise subsampling indicated that sequencing depth was expected to affect the degree of clonotype sharing among donors.

The donors were healthy, HIV-negative adults who had no recently reported acute infections or vaccinations. Every donor was a Caucasian adult residing in Nashville, Tennessee, USA. For unsorted samples, tens of millions of PBMCs were counted, and genomic DNA was extracted using the QIAamp DNA Blood Mini kit. After blood collection by leukapheresis, PBMCs were isolated using Ficoll-Histopaque density gradient centrifugation and then cryopreserved in the vapor phase of liquid nitrogen. The TCR sequence derives from a woman aged 40 to 49 in good health. Some clones in this sample may be carry-over from other donors' samples. Here the chain combines TRBV10-2 and TRBJ2-7; 7 of the junction bases match TRBD1. The sequenced material came from PBMCs. The nucleotide sequence is TGCGCCAGCAACGGGACAGCACCACTCTACGAGCAGTACTTC. It translates to CASNGTAPLYEQYF.